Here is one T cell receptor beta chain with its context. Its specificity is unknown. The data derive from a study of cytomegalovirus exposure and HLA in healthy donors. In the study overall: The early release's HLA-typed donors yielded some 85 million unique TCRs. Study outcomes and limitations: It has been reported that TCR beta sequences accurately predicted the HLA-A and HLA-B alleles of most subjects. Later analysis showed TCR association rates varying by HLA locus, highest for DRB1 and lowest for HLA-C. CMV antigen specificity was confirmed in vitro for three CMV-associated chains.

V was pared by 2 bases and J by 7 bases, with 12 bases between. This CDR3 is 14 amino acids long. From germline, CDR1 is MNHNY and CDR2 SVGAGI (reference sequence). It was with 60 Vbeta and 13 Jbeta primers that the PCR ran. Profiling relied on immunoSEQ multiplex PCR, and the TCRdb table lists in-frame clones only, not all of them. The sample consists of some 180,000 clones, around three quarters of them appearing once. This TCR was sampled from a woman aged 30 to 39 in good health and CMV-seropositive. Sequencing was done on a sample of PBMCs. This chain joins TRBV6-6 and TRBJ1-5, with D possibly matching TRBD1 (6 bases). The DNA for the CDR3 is TGTGCCAGCAGTTACGGGCAGGGGAAGCAGCCCCAGCATTTT. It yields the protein CASSYGQGKQPQHF.